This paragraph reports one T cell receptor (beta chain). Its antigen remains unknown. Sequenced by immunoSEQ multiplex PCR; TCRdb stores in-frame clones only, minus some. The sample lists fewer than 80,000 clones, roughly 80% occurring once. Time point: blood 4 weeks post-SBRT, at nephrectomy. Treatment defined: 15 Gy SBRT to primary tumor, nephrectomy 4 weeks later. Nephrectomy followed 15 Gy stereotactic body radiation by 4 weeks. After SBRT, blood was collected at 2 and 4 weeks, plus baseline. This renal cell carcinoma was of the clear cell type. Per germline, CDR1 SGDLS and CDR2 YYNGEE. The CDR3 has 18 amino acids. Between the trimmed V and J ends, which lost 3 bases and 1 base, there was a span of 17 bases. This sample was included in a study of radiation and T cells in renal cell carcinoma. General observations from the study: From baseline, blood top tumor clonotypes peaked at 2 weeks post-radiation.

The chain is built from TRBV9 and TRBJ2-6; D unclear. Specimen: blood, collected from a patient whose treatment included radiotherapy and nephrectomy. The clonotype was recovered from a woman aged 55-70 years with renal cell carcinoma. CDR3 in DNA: TGTGCCAGCAGCGGGGCTTCCAGTGGTTGGTCTGGGGCCAACGTCCTGACTTTC. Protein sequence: CASSGASSGWSGANVLTF.